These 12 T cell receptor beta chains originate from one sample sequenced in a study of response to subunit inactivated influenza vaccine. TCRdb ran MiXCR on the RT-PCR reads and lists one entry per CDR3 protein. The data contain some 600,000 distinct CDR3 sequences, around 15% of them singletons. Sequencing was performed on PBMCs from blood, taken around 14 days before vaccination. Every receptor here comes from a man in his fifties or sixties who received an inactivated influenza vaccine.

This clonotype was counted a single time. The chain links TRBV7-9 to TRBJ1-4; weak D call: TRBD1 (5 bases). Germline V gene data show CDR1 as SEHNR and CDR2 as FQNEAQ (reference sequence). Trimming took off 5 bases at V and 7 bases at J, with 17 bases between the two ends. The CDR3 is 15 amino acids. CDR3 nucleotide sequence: TGTGCCAGCAGCGCAGACAGTTTAGGTCTTGAAAAACTGTTTTTT. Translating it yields CASSADSLGLEKLFF.

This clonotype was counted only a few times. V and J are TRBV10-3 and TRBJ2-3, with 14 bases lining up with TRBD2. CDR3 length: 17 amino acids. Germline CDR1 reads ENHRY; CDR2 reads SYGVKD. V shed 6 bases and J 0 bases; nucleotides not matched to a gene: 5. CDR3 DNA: TGTGCCATCAGGGGGACTAGCGGGGGAACCAGCACAGATACGCAGTATTTT. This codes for CAIRGTSGGTSTDTQYF.

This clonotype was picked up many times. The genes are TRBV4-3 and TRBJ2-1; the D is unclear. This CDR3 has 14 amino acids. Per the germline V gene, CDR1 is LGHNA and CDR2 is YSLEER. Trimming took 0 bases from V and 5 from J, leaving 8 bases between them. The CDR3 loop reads CASSQDPYNNEQFF. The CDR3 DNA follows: TGCGCCAGCAGCCAAGACCCTTACAACAATGAGCAGTTCTTC.

The CDR3 sequence is CASSLVGGGAFF. DNA of the CDR3: TGTGCCAGCAGCTTAGTAGGGGGGGGGGCTTTCTTT. The rearrangement links TRBV7-8 to TRBJ1-1, with a possible D match to TRBD1 (6 bases). The ends were cut back, 1 base at V and 11 bases at J, with 11 bases in the middle. Germline loops: CDR1 SGHVS, CDR2 FQNEAQ. This CDR3 is built from 12 residues.

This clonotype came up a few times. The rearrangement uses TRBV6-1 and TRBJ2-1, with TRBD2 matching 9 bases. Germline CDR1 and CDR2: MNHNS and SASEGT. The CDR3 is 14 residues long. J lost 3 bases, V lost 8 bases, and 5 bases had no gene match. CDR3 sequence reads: CASGKREVYNEQFF. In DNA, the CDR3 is TGTGCCAGCGGTAAGCGGGAGGTCTACAATGAGCAGTTCTTC.

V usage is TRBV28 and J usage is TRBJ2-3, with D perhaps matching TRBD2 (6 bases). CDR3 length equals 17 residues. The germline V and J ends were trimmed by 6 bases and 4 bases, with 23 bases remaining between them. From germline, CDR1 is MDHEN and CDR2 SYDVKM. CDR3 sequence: CASSQPGSEEVPDTQYF. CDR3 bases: TGTGCCAGCAGCCAGCCCGGGAGCGAAGAGGTCCCAGATACGCAGTATTTT.

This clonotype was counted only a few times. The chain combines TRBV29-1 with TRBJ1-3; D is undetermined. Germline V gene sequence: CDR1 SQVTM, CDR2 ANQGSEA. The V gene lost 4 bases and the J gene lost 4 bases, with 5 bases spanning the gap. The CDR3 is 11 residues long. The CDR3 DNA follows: TGCAGCGTTGGACAAGGAAACACCATATATTTT. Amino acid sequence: CSVGQGNTIYF.

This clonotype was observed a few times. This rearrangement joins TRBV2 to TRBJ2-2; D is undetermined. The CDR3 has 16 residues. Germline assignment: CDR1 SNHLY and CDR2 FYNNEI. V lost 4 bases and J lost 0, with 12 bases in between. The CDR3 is CASSGARISNTGELFF. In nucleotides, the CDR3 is TGTGCCAGCAGTGGAGCTAGGATATCGAACACCGGGGAGCTGTTTTTT. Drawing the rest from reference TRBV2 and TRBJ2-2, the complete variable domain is EPEVTQTPSHQVTQMGQEVILRCVPISNHLYFYWYRQILGQKVEFLVSFYNNEISEKSEIFDDQFSVERPDGSNFTLKIRSTKLEDSAMYFCASSGARISNTGELFFGEGSRLTVL.

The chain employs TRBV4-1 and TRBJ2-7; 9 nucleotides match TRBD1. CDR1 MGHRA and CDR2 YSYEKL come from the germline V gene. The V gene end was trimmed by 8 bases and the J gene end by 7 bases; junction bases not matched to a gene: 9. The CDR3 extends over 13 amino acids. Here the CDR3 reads CASRRTGAGEQYF. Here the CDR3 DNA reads TGCGCCAGCCGCCGGACAGGGGCTGGGGAGCAGTACTTC.

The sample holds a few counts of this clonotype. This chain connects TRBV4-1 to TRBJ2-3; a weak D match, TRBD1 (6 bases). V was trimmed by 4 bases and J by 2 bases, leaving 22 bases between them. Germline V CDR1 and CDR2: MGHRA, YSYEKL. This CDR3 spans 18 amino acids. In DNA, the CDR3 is TGCGCCAGCAGCCGGTCCTCTCTGACAGGCCTGAACACAGATACGCAGTATTTT. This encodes CASSRSSLTGLNTDTQYF.

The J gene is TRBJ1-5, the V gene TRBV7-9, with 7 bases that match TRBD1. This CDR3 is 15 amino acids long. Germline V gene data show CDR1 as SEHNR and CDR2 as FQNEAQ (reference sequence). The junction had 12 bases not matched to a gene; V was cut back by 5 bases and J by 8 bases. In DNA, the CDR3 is TGTGCCAGCAGCCCTAGACAGGGCTTGAAGGAGCCCCAGCATTTT. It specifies CASSPRQGLKEPQHF.

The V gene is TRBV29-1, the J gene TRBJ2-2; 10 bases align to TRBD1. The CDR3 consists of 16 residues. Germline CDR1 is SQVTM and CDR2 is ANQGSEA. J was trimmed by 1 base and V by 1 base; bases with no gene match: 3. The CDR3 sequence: CSVEARDRGNTGELFF. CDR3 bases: TGCAGCGTTGAAGCTCGGGACAGGGGGAACACCGGGGAGCTGTTTTTT.